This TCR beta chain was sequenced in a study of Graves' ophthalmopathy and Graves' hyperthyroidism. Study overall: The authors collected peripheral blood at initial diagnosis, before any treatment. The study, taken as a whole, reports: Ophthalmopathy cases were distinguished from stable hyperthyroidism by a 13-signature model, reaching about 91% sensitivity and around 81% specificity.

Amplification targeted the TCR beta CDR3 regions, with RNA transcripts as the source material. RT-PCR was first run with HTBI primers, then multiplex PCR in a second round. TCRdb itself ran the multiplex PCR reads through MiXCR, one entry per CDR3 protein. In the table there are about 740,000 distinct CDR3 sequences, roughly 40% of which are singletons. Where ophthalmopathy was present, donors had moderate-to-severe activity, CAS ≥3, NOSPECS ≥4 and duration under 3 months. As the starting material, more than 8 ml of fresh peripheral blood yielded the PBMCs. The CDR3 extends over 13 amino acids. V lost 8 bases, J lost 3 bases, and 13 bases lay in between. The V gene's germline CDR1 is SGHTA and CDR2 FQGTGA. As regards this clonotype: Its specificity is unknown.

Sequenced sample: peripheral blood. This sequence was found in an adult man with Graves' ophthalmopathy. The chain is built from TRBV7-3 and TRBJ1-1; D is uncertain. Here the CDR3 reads CASSPLPDTEAFF. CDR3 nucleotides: TGTGCCAGCTCACCGCTCCCGGACACTGAAGCTTTCTTT.